This TCR beta chain was found in a study of T-cell memory formation after mild COVID-19. Only a few counts were recorded for this clonotype. Antigen specificity is unknown. It was 5'RACE with constant-segment primers that produced the TCR alpha and TCR beta cDNA libraries, which carried sample barcodes and UMIs. TCRdb called the 5' RACE reads again in MiXCR, with one record for every CDR3 protein. This sample has about 350,000 distinct CDR3 sequences, with over 25% found just once. Whole-study results and caveats: Contracting clones localized mainly to CM and EM when CD4+ and mainly to EMRA when CD8+.

This CDR3 is built from 15 residues. Trimming left V 0 bases short and J 3 bases short, with 8 bases between. CDR1 SGHVS and CDR2 FNYEAQ come from the germline V gene. This receptor was obtained from an adult woman who had mild COVID-19 (a few samples of this study predate the infection). Cell type and time point are not known. The V and J genes are TRBV7-6 and TRBJ2-2; weak D call: TRBD1 (6 bases). The sequenced sample consisted of PBMCs or a T cell subset sorted from them (not recorded which). The CDR3 region has the DNA TGTGCCAGCAGCTTAGCGGGGGCCCACACCGGGGAGCTGTTTTTT. Its protein product is CASSLAGAHTGELFF.